This T cell receptor beta chain was sequenced during a study of blood T cells in healthy people across ages. On this clonotype itself: Its antigen is as yet unknown.

Overall study findings and caveats: The percentage of naive T cells correlated strongly with TCR beta diversity.

PCR was performed a second time for about 6 to 11 cycles using a sample-barcoded 5' primer and a J-beta primer mix. The template-switch adaptor, which had 12 random nucleotides, put a tag on each cDNA molecule. A single record per CDR3 protein comes from TCRdb applying MiXCR to the 5' RACE reads. The sample has 700,000 to 900,000 distinct CDR3 sequences; around half are singletons. The V gene end was trimmed by 1 base and the J gene end by 5 bases; junction bases not matched to a gene: 7. This CDR3 has 16 residues. Germline lookup yields CDR1 KGHSH and CDR2 LQKENI. The total RNA that was extracted per sample amounted to at least 5.5 micrograms.

This receptor was taken from a man older than 75 in good health. V usage is TRBV18 and J usage is TRBJ1-4; 7 nucleotides line up with TRBD1. Sequenced: blood. The CDR3 sequence is CASSPLPGQPNEKLFF. The CDR3 DNA reads as TGTGCCAGCTCACCACTCCCGGGACAGCCAAATGAAAAACTGTTTTTT.